Presented here are 18 T cell receptor beta chains from one specimen sequenced in a study of control samples from healthy donors and cancer patients. Measured with immunoSEQ multiplex PCR; TCRdb has only the in-frame clones, and not every one. The sample contains roughly 34,000 clones, 85% to 90% of which appear only once. Sequenced: PBMCs. These receptors came from a woman aged 40 to 50 with lung cancer.

This clone was counted a single time. In DNA, the CDR3 is TGTGCCAGCAGCCCGACAGGGGGTGGAGTGGGCACTGAAGCTTTCTTT. Encoded protein: CASSPTGGGVGTEAFF. This chain uses TRBV13 with TRBJ1-1, with TRBD1 matching 9 bases. This CDR3 has 16 residues. Germline trimming cut 5 bases from V and 4 bases from J; bases unmatched to any gene: 11. Germline CDR1 and CDR2: PRHDT and FYEKMQ (reference sequence). Together with reference TRBV13 and TRBJ1-1, the CDR3 gives the full variable domain: AAGVIQSPRHLIKEKRETATLKCYPIPRHDTVYWYQQGPGQDPQFLISFYEKMQSDKGSIPDRFSAQQFSDYHSELNMSSLELGDSALYFCASSPTGGGVGTEAFFGQGTRLTVV.

This clone appeared a single time. The rearrangement uses TRBV13 and TRBJ2-5; D not certain. V was cut by 3 bases and J by 5 bases, with 7 bases left in between. Germline-derived CDR1 and CDR2 are PRHDT and FYEKMQ (reference sequence). This CDR3 region has 12 residues. Here the CDR3 reads CASSFGVETQYF. CDR3 sequence (DNA): TGTGCCAGCAGCTTCGGCGTTGAGACCCAGTACTTC.

The genes are TRBV5-1 and TRBJ2-7; TRBD1 matches at 9 bases. The CDR3 contains 16 residues. CDR1 and CDR2 (germline): SGHRS, YFSETQ. With V trimmed by 1 base and J by 3 bases, 8 bases remained unmatched. The CDR3 region has the DNA TGCGCCAGCAGCTTGACTCCGGGACAGGGATTCTACGAGCAGTACTTC. Amino acid sequence: CASSLTPGQGFYEQYF.

The CDR3 reads CASGTGGTEAFF. As DNA, the CDR3 is TGTGCCAGCGGAACAGGGGGCACTGAAGCTTTCTTT. This chain connects TRBV25-1 to TRBJ1-1; 8 bases map to TRBD1. V dropped 8 bases and J dropped 4; count of bases not matched to a gene: 3. Germline V lookup: CDR1 MGHDK, CDR2 SYGVNS. The CDR3 runs to 12 residues.

The chain has TRBV5-6 and TRBJ2-1, with a tentative D call TRBD2 (7 bases). This CDR3 is built from 17 residues. In germline, CDR1 is SGHDT, CDR2 YYEEEE. Trimming removed 0 bases at V and 0 bases at J, with 13 bases between. CDR3 sequence reads: CASSLAAGASSYNEQFF. In nucleotides, the CDR3 is TGTGCCAGCAGCTTGGCCGCGGGGGCTAGCTCCTACAATGAGCAGTTCTTC.

The rearrangement joins TRBV6-5 to TRBJ2-5; the D gene could be TRBD1 or TRBD2 (6 bases each). Trimming stripped 4 bases from V and 9 bases from J, with 15 bases between. This CDR3 has 13 residues. Germline CDR1 MNHEY, CDR2 SVGAGI. CDR3 in DNA: TGTGCCAGCAGTTTGGAGGGGTCAGGGGCCCAGTACTTC. Translation gives CASSLEGSGAQYF.

V gene TRBV9 combines with J gene TRBJ1-2; perhaps TRBD1 as D (5 bases). CDR1 and CDR2 (germline): SGDLS, YYNGEE. V was cut by 4 bases and J by 0 bases, with 16 bases left in between. This CDR3 comprises 16 residues. This chain's CDR3 is CASSPHSGGANYGYTF. For the CDR3, the DNA is TGTGCCAGCAGCCCTCACTCGGGGGGGGCTAACTATGGCTACACCTTC.

The gene calls are TRBV11-3 and TRBJ2-7; D is uncertain. CDR3 length equals 13 residues. V was pared by 0 bases and J by 6 bases, with 9 bases between. Looked up from germline, CDR1 is SGHNT and CDR2 is YENEEA. In nucleotides, the CDR3 is TGTGCCAGCAGCTTAGATAGGGTCTCCGAGCAGTACTTC. Translated, it gives CASSLDRVSEQYF. Complete variable domain (other parts from reference TRBV11-3 and TRBJ2-7): EAGVVQSPRYKIIEKKQPVAFWCNPISGHNTLYWYLQNLGQGPELLIRYENEEAVDDSQLPKDRFSAERLKGVDSTLKIQPAELGDSAVYLCASSLDRVSEQYFGPGTRLTVT.

The rearrangement joins TRBV11-1 to TRBJ2-1; 9 bases map to TRBD2. Germline V CDR1 and CDR2: SGHAT, FQDESV (reference sequence). The ends lost 6 bases at V and 1 base at J; junction bases unmatched: 4. The CDR3 is made up of 15 amino acids. The CDR3 nucleotides read TGTGCCAGCAGTATTAGCGGGGGATCCTACAATGAGCAGTTCTTC. It specifies CASSISGGSYNEQFF.

The chain employs TRBV6-5 and TRBJ2-1, with 10 bases identical to TRBD2. Per the germline V gene, CDR1 is MNHEY and CDR2 is SVGAGI. J gave up 7 bases and V 3 bases, and 6 bases lay outside the gene matches. The CDR3 is made up of 15 amino acids. The CDR3 sequence: CASSYERGGRNEQFF. CDR3 nucleotide sequence: TGTGCCAGCAGTTATGAGCGGGGGGGCCGAAATGAGCAGTTCTTC.

The J gene is TRBJ1-5, the V gene TRBV19; D is ambiguous. The CDR3 consists of 16 residues. V lost 6 bases to trimming and J lost 4 bases, with 19 bases between them. The V gene's germline CDR1 is LNHDA and CDR2 SQIVND (reference sequence). Here the CDR3 DNA reads TGTGCCAGTAGGGAAGTGAGCGCGCCGTGGAATCAGCCCCAGCATTTT. Its protein is CASREVSAPWNQPQHF. Complete variable domain (other parts from reference TRBV19 and TRBJ1-5): DGGITQSPKYLFRKEGQNVTLSCEQNLNHDAMYWYRQDPGQGLRLIYYSQIVNDFQKGDIAEGYSVSREKKESFPLTVTSAQKNPTAFYLCASREVSAPWNQPQHFGDGTRLSIL.

This sequence joins TRBV6-6 and TRBJ2-7; 7 bases align to TRBD1. This CDR3 spans 14 amino acids. The junction had 5 bases not matched to a gene; V was cut back by 5 bases and J by 1 base. In germline, CDR1 is MNHNY, CDR2 SVGAGI (reference sequence). CDR3 bases: TGTGCCAGCAGTACGATGGACAGGTCCTACGAGCAGTACTTC. This codes for CASSTMDRSYEQYF.

This sequence joins TRBV30 and TRBJ2-1, with TRBD1 matching over 7 bases. V dropped 8 bases and J dropped 0; count of bases not matched to a gene: 7. This CDR3 region has 14 residues. From germline, CDR1 is GTSNPN and CDR2 SVGIG (reference sequence). The CDR3 is CAAGTDLSYNEQFF. CDR3 in DNA: TGTGCCGCCGGGACAGACCTCTCCTACAATGAGCAGTTCTTC.

In regard to this clone: Other DNA sequences in the same sample also yield this CDR3. The chain links TRBV7-6 to TRBJ2-7; 8 bases are shared with TRBD2. Looked up from germline, CDR1 is SGHVS and CDR2 is FNYEAQ. With V trimmed by 3 bases and J by 3 bases, 19 bases remained unmatched. The CDR3 covers 19 residues. The CDR3 protein is CASSLYAGGAWGSNYEQYF. DNA of the CDR3: TGTGCCAGCAGCTTGTATGCCGGGGGGGCATGGGGGTCCAACTACGAGCAGTACTTC.

V gene TRBV5-1 combines with J gene TRBJ2-4; TRBD2 might be the D (5 bases). There are 14 residues in the CDR3. Trimming took 4 bases from V and 7 from J, leaving 15 bases between them. Germline assignment: CDR1 SGHRS and CDR2 YFSETQ. This chain's CDR3 is CASSPDSPGNIQYF. The CDR3 bases are TGCGCCAGCAGCCCGGACTCCCCGGGGAACATTCAGTACTTC.

The chain combines TRBV3-1 (or the pseudogene TRBV3-2) with TRBJ2-2; possible D gene TRBD2, 6 bases. The CDR3 is 17 amino acids. CDR1 and CDR2 from the germline V gene are LGHDT and YNNKEL (reference sequence). V was pared by 4 bases and J by 4 bases, with 19 bases between. CDR3 amino acids: CASSPLDVSGGTGELFF. The DNA for the CDR3 is TGTGCCAGCAGCCCCTTGGACGTTAGCGGCGGCACCGGGGAGCTGTTTTTT.

This clone was counted a single time. V gene TRBV2 combines with J gene TRBJ2-1; no definite D call. This CDR3 has 13 residues. Trimming removed 6 bases from V and 4 bases from J, with 10 bases in between. CDR1 and CDR2 (germline): SNHLY, FYNNEI. The CDR3, as DNA: TGTGCCAGCAGCTCAACAGAGTACAATGAGCAGTTCTTC. Its translation: CASSSTEYNEQFF.

In this sample, this clone turned up once. The rearrangement uses TRBV7-9 and TRBJ2-5; D gene unclear. The ends were cut back, 5 bases at V and 5 bases at J, with 15 bases in the middle. Germline CDR1 reads SEHNR; CDR2 reads FQNEAQ (reference sequence). The CDR3 runs 14 residues. CDR3 loop: CASSPTGGWETQYF. CDR3 nucleotide sequence: TGTGCCAGCAGCCCCACGGGCGGCTGGGAGACCCAGTACTTC.